Reported below is one T cell receptor (beta chain). The antigen is undetermined. Whole-study findings and limits: Larger-cohort validation covered only one TCR beta V-J rearrangement. Tumor Treg TCRs overlapped most with tumor naive CD4+ cells.

Cells sorted as Tregs were CD4+, CD25+ and CD127-/low. TCRdb reanalysed the 5' RACE reads using MiXCR and keeps one entry per CDR3 protein. The data hold 9,000 or so distinct CDR3 sequences, with around a third observed a single time. Germline CDR1 reads SGDLS; CDR2 reads YYNGEE. This CDR3 has 13 residues. Trimming pared 6 bases from V and 4 bases from J, leaving 13 bases between. The receptor was isolated from a female donor with breast cancer. The V call is TRBV9, the J call TRBJ2-5; D unresolved. Sequencing was performed on Tregs sorted from blood. The CDR3 DNA sequence: TGTGCCAGCACCTCAGAGAATTCAGAGACCCAGTACTTC. This translates into CASTSENSETQYF.